This TCR beta chain is drawn from a study of OX40 agonist ivuxolimab in advanced cancers. Study-level background: Patients took ivuxolimab, an agonistic anti-OX40 (CD134) antibody. Three patients, one with hepatocellular carcinoma and two with cutaneous melanoma, achieved partial responses.

The study, taken as a whole, reports: Both blood CD4+ and CD8+ T cells showed clonal growth by week 6 at 0.1 to 3.0 mg/kg.

The germline V gene encodes CDR1 MNHEY and CDR2 SVGAGI. The CDR3 sequence is 15 residues long. Unmatched junction bases numbered 9, after V lost 4 bases and J lost 5 bases. Comments on this clone: Its matching antigen is unknown.

Profiling relied on immunoSEQ multiplex PCR, and the TCRdb table lists in-frame clones only, not all of them. Here the sample spans about 65,000 clones, approximately 91% being singletons. The chain uses TRBV6-5 and TRBJ2-5, with 8 bases matching TRBD2. The sequenced sample was CD4+ or CD8+ T cells sorted from blood, obtained in a trial of the OX40 agonist ivuxolimab. The receptor comes from an adult with an advanced solid tumor such as melanoma, head and neck, liver or kidney cancer. CDR3 region: CASSSQVTGGETQYF. The CDR3 DNA is TGTGCCAGCAGTTCCCAAGTGACGGGAGGGGAGACCCAGTACTTC.